The TCR beta chain under discussion was sequenced for a study of T cell repertoires in cytomegalovirus infection. Background on the study: TCR beta signatures that were public indicated CMV infection and matching HLA type. General observations from the study: The study found HLA-C-restricted CMV-specific TCR beta clonotypes dominating the ex vivo response.

A note on this clonotype: Its antigen is not known.

Trimming removed 6 bases at V and 2 bases at J, with 8 bases between. The CDR3 extends over 14 amino acids. TCRdb used MiXCR to reprocess the reads, holding one entry per CDR3 protein. The repertoire includes 800,000 to 950,000 distinct CDR3 sequences, about 33% of them detected once, and 9.5% to 15% sits in the top ten. The sequencing used cultured CD8+ T cells from PBMCs, collected from culture after CMV antigen stimulation. This clonotype originated in a human donor in good health (CMV status not recorded). Some clones in this sample may be carry-over from other donors' samples. The chain has TRBV12-3 or TRBV12-4 and TRBJ2-6, with D tentatively TRBD1 (5 bases). The CDR3 coding sequence is TGTGCCAGCAGGCCAGGGCCTGGGGCCAACGTCCTGACTTTC. This translates into CASRPGPGANVLTF.